The next 24 T cell receptor beta chains were all read from a single sample in a study of T cells in localized non-small cell lung cancer. The protocol was immunoSEQ multiplex PCR, while the TCRdb copy is restricted to in-frame clones and leaves out a portion. This table has about 23,000 clones, roughly 89% appearing once. Sequenced material: peripheral blood, taken before any cancer treatment. The receptors shown here come from a male donor at least 60 years old with stage I lung adenocarcinoma.

This chain links TRBV2 with TRBJ1-5; TRBD1 is a possible D gene (5 bases). Deletions cut 2 bases from V and 4 bases from J, with 15 bases between. The CDR3 contains 16 residues. Per the germline V gene, CDR1 is SNHLY and CDR2 is FYNNEI. The CDR3 here is CASSESRATGNQPQHF. The CDR3 DNA sequence: TGTGCCAGCAGTGAAAGCAGGGCAACGGGGAATCAGCCCCAGCATTTT.

This rearrangement joins TRBV2 to TRBJ2-5, with 8 bases lining up with TRBD1. CDR3 length: 15 residues. CDR1 and CDR2 from the germline V gene are SNHLY and FYNNEI. Trimming took 4 bases from V and 5 from J; bases not matched to a gene: 9. CDR3 bases: TGTGCCAGCAGTGGGTCAGGGGGCGCGTGGGAGACCCAGTACTTC. This codes for CASSGSGGAWETQYF.

The chain is built from TRBV5-1 and TRBJ1-1; D is ambiguous. Germline loops: CDR1 SGHRS, CDR2 YFSETQ. This CDR3 contains 14 residues. The V gene lost 4 bases and the J gene lost 1 base, with 11 bases spanning the gap. CDR3 residues: CASSQGIRNTEAFF. The CDR3 DNA reads TGCGCCAGCAGCCAAGGAATCCGGAACACTGAAGCTTTCTTT. The full variable domain, in which reference TRBV5-1 and TRBJ1-1 provide the parts outside the CDR3, is KAGVTQTPRYLIKTRGQQVTLSCSPISGHRSVSWYQQTPGQGLQFLFEYFSETQRNKGNFPGRFSGRQFSNSRSEMNVSTLELGDSALYLCASSQGIRNTEAFFGQGTRLTVV.

V and J are TRBV30 and TRBJ1-1; no reliable D call. Germline-derived CDR1 and CDR2 are GTSNPN and SVGIG (reference sequence). Deletions cut 1 base from V and 0 bases from J, with 9 bases between. There are 14 residues in the CDR3. Here the CDR3 reads CAWSGQAMNTEAFF. The CDR3 DNA follows: TGTGCCTGGAGTGGGCAGGCCATGAACACTGAAGCTTTCTTT. Based on the CDR3 plus reference TRBV30 and TRBJ1-1, the full variable domain is SQTIHQWPATLVQPVGSPLSLECTVEGTSNPNLYWYRQAAGRGLQLLFYSVGIGQISSEVPQNLSASRPQDRQFILSSKKLLLSDSGFYLCAWSGQAMNTEAFFGQGTRLTVV.

This chain links TRBV7-3 with TRBJ2-3; D uncertain. The CDR3 runs 14 residues. Trimming took 5 bases from V and 5 from J, leaving 14 bases between them. Germline values: CDR1 SGHTA, CDR2 FQGTGA. The CDR3 reads CASSPSRTRDTQYF. Written as DNA, the CDR3 is TGTGCCAGCAGCCCCTCACGGACGCGAGATACGCAGTATTTT.

This chain joins TRBV4-3 and TRBJ2-1; TRBD1 agrees at 9 bases. The germline V gene has CDR1 LGHNA and CDR2 YSLEER. The CDR3 loop spans 14 amino acids. Trimming cost V 5 bases and J 6 bases; bases outside gene matches: 5. The CDR3 coding sequence is TGCGCCAGCAGCAAAGGGACAGGGTTCAATGAGCAGTTCTTC. Translated: CASSKGTGFNEQFF.

The chain joins TRBV28 to TRBJ2-4; D perhaps matches TRBD1 (5 bases). V was clipped by 6 bases and J by 0 bases, with 15 bases between them. The germline gives CDR1 MDHEN, CDR2 SYDVKM. The CDR3 consists of 16 residues. Written as DNA, the CDR3 is TGTGCCAGCAGCCCCAGGGCTAATCTAGCCAAAAACATTCAGTACTTC. It translates to CASSPRANLAKNIQYF.

The chain recombines TRBV19 with TRBJ2-7; 12 bases fit TRBD2. Germline CDR1 is LNHDA and CDR2 is SQIVND (reference sequence). V trimming: 2 bases; J trimming: 2 bases; junction bases outside the gene matches: 10. CDR3 size: 18 residues. CDR3 DNA sequence: TGTGCCAGTAGTATACGTCCTAGCGGGGGGGCCCCCCCCTACGAGCAGTACTTC. It specifies CASSIRPSGGAPPYEQYF.

The chain has TRBV7-2 and TRBJ2-1; D possibly uses TRBD1 or TRBD2 (6 bases each). Germline V gives CDR1 SGHTA, CDR2 FQGNSA. Trimming removed 1 base at V and 7 bases at J, with 17 bases between. The CDR3 runs 16 residues. The CDR3 protein is CASSLEFWGAGNEQFF. The CDR3 DNA sequence: TGTGCCAGCAGCTTAGAATTTTGGGGGGCCGGGAATGAGCAGTTCTTC.

The chain uses TRBV7-2 and TRBJ2-5, with a tentative D call TRBD1 (6 bases). V lost 0 bases and J lost 5, with 13 bases in between. The CDR3 contains 15 residues. CDR1 is SGHTA, CDR2 FQGNSA, per germline. The CDR3 spells CASSLAARGGETQYF. Here the CDR3 DNA reads TGTGCCAGCAGCTTAGCTGCCAGGGGCGGCGAGACCCAGTACTTC.

The chain uses TRBV19 and TRBJ1-2; D gene uncertain. Germline V lookup: CDR1 LNHDA, CDR2 SQIVND (reference sequence). The V end was cut by 3 bases, the J end by 7 bases, with 21 bases between. There are 16 residues in the CDR3. The CDR3 nucleotides are TGTGCCAGTAGTATGCACCCGGGAACAACTTCGGGTGGCTACACCTTC. Translating gives CASSMHPGTTSGGYTF. Full variable domain (rest looked up from reference TRBV19 and TRBJ1-2): DGGITQSPKYLFRKEGQNVTLSCEQNLNHDAMYWYRQDPGQGLRLIYYSQIVNDFQKGDIAEGYSVSREKKESFPLTVTSAQKNPTAFYLCASSMHPGTTSGGYTFGSGTRLTVV.

V is TRBV6-5 and J is TRBJ2-1; D uncertain. CDR1 and CDR2 from the germline V gene are MNHEY and SVGAGI. V was trimmed by 3 bases and J by 6 bases, leaving 9 bases between them. The CDR3 sequence is 13 residues long. This chain's CDR3 is CASSYSLVNEQFF. The CDR3 DNA follows: TGTGCCAGCAGTTATTCCCTGGTCAATGAGCAGTTCTTC.

The CDR3 protein is CASSPGGSGNTIYF. The CDR3 DNA follows: TGTGCCAGCAGCCCAGGGGGGTCAGGAAACACCATATATTTT. The rearrangement joins TRBV7-2 to TRBJ1-3; 7 nucleotides match TRBD1. V shed 5 bases and J 4 bases; nucleotides not matched to a gene: 5. Germline CDR1 reads SGHTA; CDR2 reads FQGNSA. The CDR3 extends over 14 amino acids.

The chain links TRBV5-1 to TRBJ1-4; maybe TRBD1 (5 bases). Looked up from germline, CDR1 is SGHRS and CDR2 is YFSETQ. V lost 4 bases to trimming and J lost 0 bases, with 19 bases between them. The CDR3 length is 18 residues. The CDR3 sequence: CASSQRQPSLATNEKLFF. The CDR3 DNA is TGCGCCAGCAGCCAGCGACAGCCGAGCCTTGCAACTAATGAAAAACTGTTTTTT.

The chain combines TRBV5-5 with TRBJ2-7, with D possibly being TRBD1 (5 bases). V gave up 3 bases and J gave up 5 bases, with 15 bases separating them. The germline V gene encodes CDR1 SGHKS and CDR2 YYEKEE (reference sequence). The CDR3 is 14 amino acids. The CDR3, as DNA: TGTGCCAGCAGCTACTCTTCAGGGTCCCACGAGCAGTACTTC. Translated, it gives CASSYSSGSHEQYF.

This clone occurred once. V usage is TRBV6-5 and J usage is TRBJ1-2, with 7 nucleotides matching TRBD1. Unmatched junction bases numbered 9, after V lost 3 bases and J lost 8 bases. CDR1 and CDR2 (germline): MNHEY, SVGAGI. The CDR3 length is 14 residues. CDR3 in amino acids: CASSYGRGQEGYTF. Here the CDR3 DNA reads TGTGCCAGCAGTTATGGGAGGGGGCAGGAGGGCTACACCTTC.

The chain carries TRBV28 and TRBJ1-1; D uncertain. V lost 2 bases to trimming and J lost 1 base, with 2 bases between them. Germline V gives CDR1 MDHEN, CDR2 SYDVKM. CDR3 size: 12 residues. This chain's CDR3 is CASSLGNTEAFF. Written as DNA, the CDR3 is TGTGCCAGCAGTTTAGGGAACACTGAAGCTTTCTTT. The full variable domain, with the rest looked up from reference TRBV28 and TRBJ1-1, is DVKVTQSSRYLVKRTGEKVFLECVQDMDHENMFWYRQDPGLGLRLIYFSYDVKMKEKGDIPEGYSVSREKKERFSLILESASTNQTSMYLCASSLGNTEAFFGQGTRLTVV.

The chain links TRBV28 to TRBJ1-1; TRBD1 agrees at 8 bases. The ends lost 3 bases at V and 14 bases at J; junction bases unmatched: 11. CDR3 size: 13 residues. The germline V gene encodes CDR1 MDHEN and CDR2 SYDVKM. The CDR3, as DNA: TGTGCCAGCAGTTTCGTTCGGACAGGGCAAGGCTTCTTT. Translated, it gives CASSFVRTGQGFF. The variable domain in full, with the rest retrieved from reference TRBV28 and TRBJ1-1, is DVKVTQSSRYLVKRTGEKVFLECVQDMDHENMFWYRQDPGLGLRLIYFSYDVKMKEKGDIPEGYSVSREKKERFSLILESASTNQTSMYLCASSFVRTGQGFFGQGTRLTVV.

The chain couples TRBV10-3 to TRBJ2-2; D possibly corresponds to TRBD1 (5 bases). Germline lookup yields CDR1 ENHRY and CDR2 SYGVKD. Deletions cut 8 bases from V and 2 bases from J, with 12 bases between. CDR3 size: 14 residues. In nucleotides, the CDR3 is TGTGCCATCGCGACAGAGAGAAACACCGGGGAGCTGTTTTTT. It codes for CAIATERNTGELFF.

This chain connects TRBV28 to TRBJ1-5; D unresolved. The V gene lost 6 bases and the J gene lost 5 bases, with 11 bases spanning the gap. CDR3 length: 13 residues. Germline values: CDR1 MDHEN, CDR2 SYDVKM. The CDR3 is CASSPGRDQPQHF. The DNA for the CDR3 is TGTGCCAGCAGCCCTGGACGGGATCAGCCCCAGCATTTT. Combining the CDR3 with reference TRBV28 and TRBJ1-5 gives the whole variable domain DVKVTQSSRYLVKRTGEKVFLECVQDMDHENMFWYRQDPGLGLRLIYFSYDVKMKEKGDIPEGYSVSREKKERFSLILESASTNQTSMYLCASSPGRDQPQHFGDGTRLSIL.

The chain carries TRBV6-5 and TRBJ2-7, with D possibly matching TRBD2 (6 bases). The germline CDR1 and CDR2 sequences are MNHEY and SVGAGI. V was trimmed by 5 bases and J by 2 bases, leaving 13 bases between them. The CDR3 covers 14 residues. CDR3 loop: CASSPTRHPYEQYF. The CDR3 bases are TGTGCCAGCAGTCCGACTAGACATCCCTACGAGCAGTACTTC.

This chain uses TRBV6-6 with TRBJ1-2, with 9 bases that match TRBD1. This CDR3 has 14 amino acids. The junction had 9 bases not matched to a gene; V was cut back by 5 bases and J by 8 bases. CDR1 and CDR2 from the germline V gene are MNHNY and SVGAGI (reference sequence). Here the CDR3 DNA reads TGTGCCAGCAGTGTAACAGGGGGCGCCGGAGGCTACACCTTC. It encodes CASSVTGGAGGYTF.

The chain couples TRBV7-2 to TRBJ1-2; 8 positions agree with TRBD1. Per the germline V gene, CDR1 is SGHTA and CDR2 is FQGNSA. CDR3 length: 15 amino acids. Trimming cost V 5 bases and J 4 bases; bases outside gene matches: 9. CDR3 sequence: CASSQTGDRGYGYTF. The DNA of the CDR3 is TGTGCCAGCAGCCAGACAGGGGATCGGGGCTATGGCTACACCTTC. Complete variable domain (other parts from reference TRBV7-2 and TRBJ1-2): GAGVSQSPSNKVTEKGKDVELRCDPISGHTALYWYRQSLGQGLEFLIYFQGNSAPDKSGLPSDRFSAERTGGSVSTLTIQRTQQEDSAVYLCASSQTGDRGYGYTFGSGTRLTVV.

This clone was observed once. The rearrangement joins TRBV4-3 to TRBJ2-5; 9 nucleotides agree with TRBD2. V was clipped by 4 bases and J by 4 bases; unmatched bases: 10. CDR1 and CDR2 from the germline V gene are LGHNA and YSLEER. The CDR3 consists of 16 residues. The CDR3 loop reads CASSPGVAGALETQYF. DNA for the CDR3: TGCGCCAGCAGCCCGGGGGTAGCGGGGGCCTTAGAGACCCAGTACTTC.